Listed below are T cell receptor beta chains from one sample, sequenced in a study of regulatory T cells in long-lasting Graves disease. TCRdb re-derived calls from the multiplex PCR reads in MiXCR, one entry per CDR3 protein. The sample contains about 240,000 distinct CDR3 sequences, 20% of which appear only once. This sample comprised peripheral blood mononuclear cells (PBMCs), obtained at new diagnosis, from a patient treated with antithyroid drugs. The receptors stem from a female donor with Graves disease. Each CDR3 is given with its conserved first and last residue. A D gene is named only where the DNA matches it firmly. Clone size appears in some rows only: once, few, many, or a class for an expanded clone.

>TRBJ2-7|TRBV4-1|NA|many
TGCGCCAGCAGCCATGGTAGCGGCATGAGCTCCTACGAGCAGTACTTC
CASSHGSGMSSYEQYF
>TRBJ2-7|TRBV27|NA|many
TGTGCCAATAAGACCGGGACTTGTGGCGAGCAGTACTTC
CANKTGTCGEQYF
>TRBJ2-7|TRBV5-1|NA|NA
TGCGCCAGCAGCTGGAGGGACGGCTACGAGCAGTACTTC
CASSWRDGYEQYF
>TRBJ2-5|TRBV28|NA|many
TGTGCCAGCAGTTTAGGCACCCGAGGGCAAGAGACCCAGTACTTC
CASSLGTRGQETQYF
>TRBJ2-5|TRBV14|TRBD2|many
TGTGCCAGCAGCCAAGCAGCCAGCGGGAGAGAGACCCAGTACTTC
CASSQAASGRETQYF
>TRBJ2-1|TRBV6-2/TRBV6-3|NA|many
TGTGCCAGCAGTTGGCCGGGACTGGGCTACAATGAGCAGTTCTTC
CASSWPGLGYNEQFF
>TRBJ2-3|TRBV7-2|NA|many
TGTGCCAGCAGCTTAGTGAGGGCAGATACGCAGTATTTT
CASSLVRADTQYF
>TRBJ1-5|TRBV7-2|TRBD1|many
TGTGCCAGCAGCTTATGGGGACAGAGCAATCAGCCCCAGCATTTT
CASSLWGQSNQPQHF
>TRBJ2-1|TRBV7-9|NA|many
TGTGCCAGCAGCACCGTATCACTGAGTTCCGGGGCACACAATGAGCAGTTCTTC
CASSTVSLSSGAHNEQFF
>TRBJ1-2|TRBV20-1|NA|many
TGCAGTGCTAGAGGCGGTGGCAGCGAGGATGGCTACACCTTC
CSARGGGSEDGYTF
>TRBJ2-1|TRBV7-2|TRBD2|many
TGTGCCAGCAGCTCCTTCCTTGGCGGGGGGGCTGGTGAGCAGTTCTTC
CASSSFLGGGAGEQFF
>TRBJ1-1|TRBV19|NA|many
TGTGCCAGTAGTATCTCGGTTTCGAACACTGAAGCTTTCTTT
CASSISVSNTEAFF